This T cell receptor beta chain appears in the sequencing data of a study of shared clonotypes between healthy human individuals. The method was immunoSEQ multiplex PCR; TCRdb's version includes in-frame clones alone and lacks a portion of them. The sample lists about 2.1 million clones, 90% to 95% seen once, with about 1.7% in the top ten. Terminally differentiated effector memory CD45RA+ cells were excluded by CCR7 positive selection of CD45RO-negative cells. Whole-study results and caveats: Sampling covered blood only; tissue repertoires likely differ.

Notes on this clone: Its antigen is not known.

The sample comprised naive CD8+ T cells from PBMCs. This clonotype was sampled from a man aged 18 to 30 in good health. Some clones in this sample may be carry-over from other donors' samples.

CDR3 nucleotides: TGTGCCAGCAGCCCCAGCCCAGGGGCGTTTGAAAAACTGTTTTTT. It encodes CASSPSPGAFEKLFF. The chain links TRBV7-2 to TRBJ1-4, with D perhaps matching TRBD1 (6 bases). The germline V gene encodes CDR1 SGHTA and CDR2 FQGNSA. V lost 5 bases and J lost 7, with 17 bases in between. CDR3 size: 15 residues. Supplemented by reference TRBV7-2 and TRBJ1-4, the full variable domain reads GAGVSQSPSNKVTEKGKDVELRCDPISGHTALYWYRQSLGQGLEFLIYFQGNSAPDKSGLPSDRFSAERTGGSVSTLTIQRTQQEDSAVYLCASSPSPGAFEKLFFGSGTQLSVL.